This T cell receptor beta chain is from a study of T cell responses to AZD1222 COVID-19 vaccine. Sequencing used immunoSEQ multiplex PCR; TCRdb keeps in-frame clones, though not all of them. The sample gives around 150,000 clones, over 75% of which show up once; more than 3% is in the top ten. The germline CDR1 and CDR2 sequences are SGHRS and YFSETQ. V lost 4 bases and J lost 9; bases outside the gene matches: 13. This CDR3 is 16 amino acids long. A word on this clone: The antigen is unknown.

General study results and limits: The peak T cell response came first, and repertoires were sampled only after it. Only a handful of AZD1222 recipients, roughly 6 in all, had baseline seropositivity. Most donors were white British, females outnumbered males, and clonal diversity was possibly underestimated. Mapped onto spike, vaccine-associated CD4 TCRs spanned it and were dominant at 160-218 and 743-854.

The rearrangement links TRBV5-1 to TRBJ2-1, with 10 bases fitting TRBD2. The source of this sequence is an adult who received the AZD1222 COVID-19 vaccine. The sample here was peripheral blood, taken 28 days after the second AZD1222 dose. CDR3 loop: CASSPSLAGVVAEQFF. The CDR3 DNA reads as TGCGCCAGCAGCCCCTCCCTAGCGGGAGTAGTGGCTGAGCAGTTCTTC.